These T cell receptor beta chains were read from a single sample in a study of CD8 T cells in ankylosing spondylitis. TCRdb passed the 5' RACE reads through MiXCR, listing each CDR3 protein once. This sample has some 840,000 distinct CDR3 sequences; about 12% occur once, and the top ten carry 0.51%. Sequenced material: blood, either unsorted or a sorted T cell fraction (not recorded which). Receptor source: a male donor with ankylosing spondylitis. Each CDR3 is given without its conserved first and last residue.

v_gene	j_gene	CDR3aa
TRBV6-5	TRBJ1-3	ASRASGNTIY
TRBV6-2/TRBV6-3	TRBJ2-2	ASSQSTAGTGELF
TRBV7-2	TRBJ1-2	ASSLEGAPYYGYT
TRBV2	TRBJ2-3	ASGGTSGTSTDTQY
TRBV7-9	TRBJ2-1	ASSSPRQGALGNEQF
TRBV13	TRBJ2-7	ASKRDPATEQY
TRBV24-1	TRBJ2-5	ATSVPGEETQY
TRBV7-2	TRBJ2-7	ASSLVAASLEQY
TRBV6-5	TRBJ1-6	ASSSQQVYNSPLH
TRBV20-1	TRBJ2-7	SAAAGGRDEQY
TRBV20-1	TRBJ2-5	SARQPWEETQY
TRBV9	TRBJ1-4	ASSVNGEGAPNEKLF
TRBV9	TRBJ2-7	ASSVGGTELYEQY
TRBV5-1	TRBJ2-2	ASSLLEATGELF
TRBV29-1	TRBJ2-7	SVAIGTRGYEQY
TRBV5-5	TRBJ1-1	ASGLRPHMNTEAF
TRBV6-6	TRBJ2-7	ASYSGAPYEQY
TRBV7-2	TRBJ2-7	ASSPISGYRYEQY
TRBV20-1	TRBJ2-5	SAYTSGRTQTQY
TRBV29-1	TRBJ2-5	SVDGSRTQETQY
TRBV5-1	TRBJ2-3	ASSLLATPTDTQY
TRBV18	TRBJ2-7	ASSPGAGPHEQY
TRBV7-2	TRBJ2-5	ASSWKGRGQETQY
TRBV6-1	TRBJ1-1	ASSPQGTPIVEAF
TRBV12-3/TRBV12-4	TRBJ1-5	ASSQRTGSVQPQH
TRBV20-1	TRBJ2-7	SAGNLANPSPLKTYEQY
TRBV4-2	TRBJ2-7	ASSLGFTYEQY
TRBV6-1	TRBJ1-1	ASSPTTGRTEAF
TRBV20-1	TRBJ2-7	SALETVTFSYEQY
TRBV7-9	TRBJ2-7	ASSGSRYGYEQY
TRBV5-1	TRBJ2-2	ASSFGQAEPGELF
TRBV6-5	TRBJ1-1	ASSLPGRGVEAF
TRBV5-1	TRBJ2-1	ASSGGGDYNEQF
TRBV3-1	TRBJ2-7	ASSQGDNYEQY
TRBV7-2	TRBJ2-1	ASSFRAGGNNEQF
TRBV7-2	TRBJ2-5	ASSLTLVRAQY
TRBV20-1	TRBJ2-1	SASRLAGVYNEQF
TRBV11-1	TRBJ2-5	ASSALGTWGGVQETQY
TRBV6-2/TRBV6-3	TRBJ2-5	ASGSRTGGRYQETQY
TRBV7-9	TRBJ1-5	ASSQGQPNQPQH
TRBV7-9	TRBJ2-7	ASSLAMGYEQY
TRBV7-3	TRBJ1-1	ASSSSGRRNTEAF
TRBV20-1	TRBJ2-3	SATLANTDTQY
TRBV25-1	TRBJ2-1	ASKEVGSNEQF
TRBV27	TRBJ1-1	ASRDRDRDTEAF
TRBV5-1	TRBJ2-1	ASSPPRLEQF
TRBV5-6	TRBJ2-7	ASSPGDLYEQY
TRBV20-1	TRBJ2-5	SARDNGGGQETQY
TRBV5-1	TRBJ2-6	ASSLRPGPGANVLT
TRBV5-1	TRBJ2-7	ASSLDPYRASSYEQY